Below are 10 T cell receptor beta chains sequenced from a single sample in a study of T-cell reconstitution after alpha-beta-depleted transplantation in children. As it was prepared, the TCRbeta library received unique molecular identifiers. MiXCR, run by TCRdb on the PCR reads, gives a single entry per CDR3 protein. The profile shows 610,000 or so distinct CDR3 sequences, 25% to 30% of them singletons. The input for sequencing was PBMCs, taken before TCRalphabeta/CD19-depleted stem cell transplant. The receptors come from a boy under two years old with Wiskott-Aldrich syndrome, due to receive a stem cell transplant.

In this sample, this clonotype turned up a few times. The chain carries TRBV5-1 and TRBJ2-1; D is uncertain. Per the germline V gene, CDR1 is SGHRS and CDR2 is YFSETQ. This CDR3 comprises 12 residues. Trimming left V 2 bases short and J 8 bases short, with 8 bases between. The CDR3 region is CASSFEGYEQFF. CDR3 coding DNA: TGCGCCAGCAGCTTTGAAGGGTATGAGCAGTTCTTC.

This clonotype was detected only a few times. V gene TRBV10-3 combines with J gene TRBJ1-1; no clear D gene. Trimming removed 4 bases at V and 3 bases at J, with 15 bases between. Germline V gene sequence: CDR1 ENHRY, CDR2 SYGVKD. This CDR3 has 15 residues. CDR3 nucleotide sequence: TGTGCCATCAGTGTTGACACCCGATGGGACACTGAAGCTTTCTTT. Amino acids: CAISVDTRWDTEAFF.

This chain connects TRBV7-6 to TRBJ2-2; D gene ambiguous. The CDR3 runs to 15 residues. Germline assignment: CDR1 SGHVS and CDR2 FNYEAQ. Trimming took 3 bases from V and 1 from J, leaving 9 bases between them. CDR3 coding DNA: TGTGCCAGCAGCTTTAAGGTGGAGAACACCGGGGAGCTGTTTTTT. Translated: CASSFKVENTGELFF. The full variable domain, in which reference TRBV7-6 and TRBJ2-2 provide the parts outside the CDR3, is GAGVSQSPRYKVTKRGQDVALRCDPISGHVSLYWYRQALGQGPEFLTYFNYEAQQDKSGLPNDRFSAERPEGSISTLTIQRTEQRDSAMYRCASSFKVENTGELFFGEGSRLTVL.

The gene calls are TRBV15 and TRBJ2-5; D is perhaps TRBD2 (5 bases). Germline V gene data show CDR1 as LNHNV and CDR2 as YYDKDF (reference sequence). The CDR3 has 14 residues. The V end lost 2 bases, the J end lost 2 bases, and 9 bases lay between the germline ends. The CDR3 region is CATSRTSLQETQYF. The CDR3 DNA follows: TGTGCCACCAGCAGAACTAGTTTGCAAGAGACCCAGTACTTC.

This clonotype was seen a few times. The gene calls are TRBV12-3 or TRBV12-4 and TRBJ2-5, with D unresolved. The CDR3 loop spans 12 amino acids. V shed 5 bases and J shed 2 bases, with 6 bases lying between them. Here the CDR3 DNA reads TGTGCCAGCAGTCCCTGGCAAGAGACCCAGTACTTC. Its translation: CASSPWQETQYF.

The rearrangement uses TRBV2 and TRBJ2-7; D possibly matches TRBD1 or TRBD2 (5 bases each). The germline CDR1 and CDR2 sequences are SNHLY and FYNNEI. Between the trimmed V and J ends, which lost 4 bases and 3 bases, there was a span of 16 bases. CDR3 length equals 15 residues. Written as DNA, the CDR3 is TGTGCCAGCAGTGTGGGACCGGGCCAGGGCTACGAGCAGTACTTC. Translated: CASSVGPGQGYEQYF.

The rearrangement uses TRBV29-1 and TRBJ2-1; 13 nucleotides agree with TRBD2. Looked up from germline, CDR1 is SQVTM and CDR2 is ANQGSEA. V lost 7 bases, J lost 7 bases, and 7 bases stayed unmatched. This CDR3 spans 14 amino acids. CDR3 DNA: TGCAGCGCCCCACGGACTAGCGGGAGAAATGAGCAGTTCTTC. Translating gives CSAPRTSGRNEQFF.

The chain has TRBV7-9 and TRBJ2-5; 7 bases agree with TRBD2. CDR1 is SEHNR, CDR2 FQNEAQ, per germline (reference sequence). The CDR3 has 14 residues. Trimming cost V 5 bases and J 5 bases; bases outside gene matches: 8. CDR3 loop: CASSPPREVETQYF. The CDR3 region has the DNA TGTGCCAGCAGCCCCCCCCGGGAGGTGGAGACCCAGTACTTC.

At least ten counts were recorded for this clonotype. For the CDR3, the DNA is TGCGCCAGCAGCTTGCAGGGGGCGGACAATGAGCAGTTCTTC. Amino acids: CASSLQGADNEQFF. This chain connects TRBV5-1 to TRBJ2-1, with 8 bases aligning to TRBD1. In germline, CDR1 is SGHRS, CDR2 YFSETQ. V gave up 1 base and J gave up 5 bases; unmatched junction bases: 2. This CDR3 is built from 14 residues. The variable domain in full, with the rest retrieved from reference TRBV5-1 and TRBJ2-1, is KAGVTQTPRYLIKTRGQQVTLSCSPISGHRSVSWYQQTPGQGLQFLFEYFSETQRNKGNFPGRFSGRQFSNSRSEMNVSTLELGDSALYLCASSLQGADNEQFFGPGTRLTVL.

The CDR3 spells CASSYSKVAATQYF. In DNA form, the CDR3 reads TGTGCCAGCAGTTACTCGAAGGTTGCTGCCACGCAGTATTTT. The J gene is TRBJ2-3, the V gene TRBV6-5; D gene uncertain. Germline CDR1 reads MNHEY; CDR2 reads SVGAGI. The V gene lost 0 bases and the J gene lost 9 bases, with 13 bases spanning the gap. CDR3 length equals 14 residues.